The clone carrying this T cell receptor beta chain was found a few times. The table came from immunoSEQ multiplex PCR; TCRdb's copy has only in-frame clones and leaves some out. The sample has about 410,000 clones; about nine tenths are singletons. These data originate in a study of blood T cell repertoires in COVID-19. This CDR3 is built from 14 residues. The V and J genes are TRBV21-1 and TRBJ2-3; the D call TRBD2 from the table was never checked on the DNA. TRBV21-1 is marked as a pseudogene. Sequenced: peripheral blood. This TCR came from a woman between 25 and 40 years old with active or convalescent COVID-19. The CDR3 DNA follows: TGTGCCAGCAGCAAAGGTCGCGCCACAGATACGCAGTATTTT. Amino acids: CASSKGRATDTQYF.